This TCR beta chain is drawn from a study of beta chain features in type 1 diabetes. Study outcomes and limitations: Shorter templates may be favored by PCR, equally so in patients and controls. Shortening that was moderate but significant affected the TCRB CDR3s of Type 1 diabetes patients in all four CD4+ subsets. A closer apparent resemblance between naive, central memory and Treg TCRB repertoires was seen in patients than in healthy donors.

Investigators reverse transcribed all isolated RNA, so they sequenced expressed TCRB transcripts. TCRdb's copy holds only in-frame clones and misses some; the assay was immunoSEQ multiplex PCR. The table has 250,000 to 300,000 clones, about 8.5% seen once. Worth noting for this clone: Antigen unknown.

This CDR3 contains 15 residues. Trimming stripped 1 base from V and 6 bases from J, with 12 bases between. Looked up from germline, CDR1 is SGHNT and CDR2 is YENEEA. Every single donor gave one heparinised blood draw, and these averaged approximately 110 mL. The TCR sequence derives from a woman aged 18-29 years in good health. The rearrangement uses TRBV11-3 and TRBJ2-2, with D possibly matching TRBD2 (5 bases). Sequencing was performed on central memory CD4+ T cells from blood. CDR3 bases: TGTGCCAGCAGCTTAGTCACGGCGAGGGCCGGGGAGCTGTTTTTT. Its translation: CASSLVTARAGELFF.